The rows below give T cell receptor beta chains drawn from one sample of a study of breast tumors, draining lymph nodes, adjacent tissues. TCRdb independently ran MiXCR on the multiplex PCR reads; one entry per CDR3 protein. The sample contains about 230,000 distinct CDR3 sequences, about 34% of which appear only once. Specimen: axillary lymph node tissue. These receptors were collected from a female donor with breast cancer. Some clones in this sample may be carry-over from other donors' samples. Each CDR3 is given with its conserved first and last residue. D genes are given only for firm matches. Only some rows state a clone size, as once, few, many or a class for expanded clones.

J gene: TRBJ1-4
V gene: TRBV19
D gene: -
clone size: -
CDR3 protein: CASSAGHGGEGYEKLFF
CDR3 DNA: TGTGCCAGTAGTGCTGGACATGGGGGAGAGGGATATGAAAAACTGTTTTTT

J gene: TRBJ2-1
V gene: TRBV18
D gene: -
clone size: -
CDR3 protein: CASSPRDQNNEQFF
CDR3 DNA: TGTGCCAGCTCACCCAGGGACCAGAACAATGAGCAGTTCTTC

J gene: TRBJ2-3
V gene: TRBV19
D gene: -
clone size: many
CDR3 protein: CASSSRRGVTDTQYF
CDR3 DNA: TGCGCCAGTAGTAGCCGCAGGGGGGTCACAGATACGCAGTATTTT

J gene: TRBJ2-5
V gene: TRBV7-2
D gene: TRBD2
clone size: many
CDR3 protein: CASSPTYSGRETQYF
CDR3 DNA: TGTGCCAGCAGCCCTACATATAGCGGGAGGGAGACCCAGTACTTC

J gene: TRBJ2-3
V gene: TRBV7-2
D gene: -
clone size: many
CDR3 protein: CASSLGGTVRTDTQYF
CDR3 DNA: TGTGCCAGCAGCTTAGGGGGTACGGTCCGCACAGATACGCAGTATTTT

J gene: TRBJ2-7
V gene: TRBV7-2
D gene: TRBD2
clone size: many
CDR3 protein: CASSLGTRGYEQYF
CDR3 DNA: TGTGCCAGCAGCTTAGGGACTAGGGGTTACGAGCAGTACTTC

J gene: TRBJ1-1
V gene: TRBV6-1
D gene: -
clone size: -
CDR3 protein: CASSDDGENTEAFF
CDR3 DNA: TGTGCCAGCAGTGACGATGGGGAAAACACTGAAGCTTTCTTT

J gene: TRBJ2-7
V gene: TRBV6-5
D gene: TRBD1
clone size: many
CDR3 protein: CASSYHLTGETYEQYF
CDR3 DNA: TGTGCCAGCAGTTACCACCTTACAGGGGAGACCTACGAGCAGTACTTC

J gene: TRBJ2-2
V gene: TRBV7-8
D gene: -
clone size: many
CDR3 protein: CASSPRVGGNTGELFF
CDR3 DNA: TGTGCCAGCAGCCCGAGGGTGGGAGGGAACACCGGGGAGCTGTTTTTT

J gene: TRBJ2-3
V gene: TRBV6-1
D gene: -
clone size: many
CDR3 protein: CASSEGPAVSTDTQYF
CDR3 DNA: TGTGCCAGCAGTGAAGGCCCAGCGGTTAGCACAGATACGCAGTATTTT

J gene: TRBJ2-7
V gene: TRBV2
D gene: -
clone size: -
CDR3 protein: CASGGPTVHEQYF
CDR3 DNA: TGTGCCAGCGGGGGGCCGACAGTCCACGAGCAGTACTTC

J gene: TRBJ2-4
V gene: TRBV2
D gene: -
clone size: -
CDR3 protein: CASSEPATGAKNIQYF
CDR3 DNA: TGTGCCAGCAGTGAACCGGCAACCGGGGCCAAAAACATTCAGTACTTC

J gene: TRBJ1-4
V gene: TRBV5-1
D gene: TRBD1
clone size: many
CDR3 protein: CASSATGTPNEKLFF
CDR3 DNA: TGCGCCAGCAGCGCGACAGGGACTCCCAATGAAAAACTGTTTTTT

J gene: TRBJ2-1
V gene: TRBV15
D gene: -
clone size: -
CDR3 protein: CATSSATHNEQFF
CDR3 DNA: TGTGCCACCAGCAGCGCGACCCACAATGAGCAGTTCTTC

J gene: TRBJ2-2
V gene: TRBV7-3
D gene: -
clone size: many
CDR3 protein: CASSLGSTTGELFF
CDR3 DNA: TGTGCCAGCAGCTTAGGGAGTACCACCGGGGAGCTGTTTTTT

J gene: TRBJ2-3
V gene: TRBV10-3
D gene: TRBD2
clone size: many
CDR3 protein: CAIRASGSHTDTQYF
CDR3 DNA: TGTGCCATCAGGGCTAGCGGGTCCCACACAGATACGCAGTATTTT

J gene: TRBJ1-1
V gene: TRBV6-9
D gene: TRBD1
clone size: -
CDR3 protein: CASCRDRTVNTEAFF
CDR3 DNA: TGTGCCAGCTGTCGGGACAGGACGGTGAACACTGAAGCTTTCTTT

J gene: TRBJ2-3
V gene: TRBV13
D gene: TRBD2
clone size: -
CDR3 protein: CASSFIAGGPDTQYF
CDR3 DNA: TGTGCCAGCAGCTTTATAGCGGGAGGGCCAGATACGCAGTATTTT

J gene: TRBJ2-5
V gene: TRBV6-1
D gene: TRBD2
clone size: many
CDR3 protein: CASSAPGGPRETQYF
CDR3 DNA: TGTGCCAGCAGTGCACCGGGAGGGCCTCGAGAGACCCAGTACTTC

J gene: TRBJ2-1
V gene: TRBV2
D gene: TRBD2
clone size: once
CDR3 protein: CASGGLAGALDGQFF
CDR3 DNA: TGTGCCAGCGGAGGGCTAGCGGGAGCTTTAGATGGGCAGTTCTTC

J gene: TRBJ1-2
V gene: TRBV6-2/TRBV6-3
D gene: TRBD1
clone size: many
CDR3 protein: CASSSRQGVPIYGYTF
CDR3 DNA: TGTGCCAGCAGTTCAAGACAGGGGGTCCCGATCTATGGCTACACCTTC

J gene: TRBJ2-1
V gene: TRBV10-3
D gene: -
clone size: -
CDR3 protein: CVSSEVGTGEQFF
CDR3 DNA: TGCGTCAGCAGTGAAGTCGGGACTGGCGAGCAGTTCTTC

J gene: TRBJ1-4
V gene: TRBV12-3/TRBV12-4
D gene: TRBD1
clone size: many
CDR3 protein: CASSPPGQDNEKLFF
CDR3 DNA: TGTGCCAGCAGTCCCCCGGGACAGGATAATGAAAAACTGTTTTTT

J gene: TRBJ2-1
V gene: TRBV5-4
D gene: -
clone size: many
CDR3 protein: CASSLSGSNEQFF
CDR3 DNA: TGTGCCAGCAGCTTGTCAGGGAGCAATGAGCAGTTCTTC

J gene: TRBJ2-7
V gene: TRBV20-1
D gene: TRBD2
clone size: many
CDR3 protein: CSARTSGRFIEQYF
CDR3 DNA: TGCAGTGCTAGGACTAGCGGGAGGTTCATCGAGCAGTACTTC

J gene: TRBJ2-3
V gene: TRBV11-2
D gene: -
clone size: many
CDR3 protein: CASSADISTDTQYF
CDR3 DNA: TGTGCCAGCAGCGCTGACATCAGCACAGATACGCAGTATTTT

J gene: TRBJ2-1
V gene: TRBV28
D gene: TRBD2
clone size: -
CDR3 protein: CASSPLLAGKGYNEQFF
CDR3 DNA: TGTGCCAGCAGTCCCTTATTAGCGGGAAAGGGATACAATGAGCAGTTCTTC

J gene: TRBJ2-7
V gene: TRBV5-1
D gene: TRBD2
clone size: many
CDR3 protein: CASSPGTSGTIYEQYF
CDR3 DNA: TGCGCCAGCAGCCCTGGGACTAGCGGGACCATCTACGAGCAGTACTTC

J gene: TRBJ2-2
V gene: TRBV7-9
D gene: -
clone size: many
CDR3 protein: CASSSNPFTENTGELFF
CDR3 DNA: TGTGCCAGCAGCTCGAACCCCTTTACAGAGAACACCGGGGAGCTGTTTTTT

J gene: TRBJ1-4
V gene: TRBV6-2/TRBV6-3
D gene: -
clone size: -
CDR3 protein: CAGSFGQTREKLFF
CDR3 DNA: TGTGCTGGCAGTTTCGGACAGACCCGGGAAAAACTGTTTTTT

J gene: TRBJ1-4
V gene: TRBV6-1
D gene: TRBD1
clone size: many
CDR3 protein: CASSKGGTGEKLFF
CDR3 DNA: TGTGCCAGCAGTAAAGGAGGGACAGGTGAAAAACTGTTTTTT

J gene: TRBJ2-7
V gene: TRBV11-2
D gene: TRBD2
clone size: many
CDR3 protein: CASSLGLAASYEQYF
CDR3 DNA: TGTGCCAGCAGCCTCGGACTAGCGGCCTCCTACGAGCAGTACTTC

J gene: TRBJ1-1
V gene: TRBV12-3/TRBV12-4
D gene: -
clone size: -
CDR3 protein: CASSLGWGQGGSTEAFF
CDR3 DNA: TGTGCCAGCAGTTTGGGGTGGGGGCAGGGCGGTAGCACTGAAGCTTTCTTT

J gene: TRBJ2-3
V gene: TRBV14
D gene: -
clone size: -
CDR3 protein: CASSQVEGDAYTQYF
CDR3 DNA: TGTGCCAGCAGCCAAGTAGAGGGGGATGCATATACGCAGTATTTT

J gene: TRBJ2-1
V gene: TRBV12-3/TRBV12-4
D gene: -
clone size: many
CDR3 protein: CASRRTGNEQFF
CDR3 DNA: TGTGCCAGCAGACGGACTGGAAATGAGCAGTTCTTC

J gene: TRBJ2-7
V gene: TRBV28
D gene: TRBD1
clone size: few
CDR3 protein: CASTEGAGLDEQYF
CDR3 DNA: TGTGCCAGCACCGAGGGGGCAGGGTTGGACGAGCAGTACTTC

J gene: TRBJ1-1
V gene: TRBV20-1
D gene: -
clone size: -
CDR3 protein: CSASRTKGDQAFF
CDR3 DNA: TGCAGTGCTAGTCGGACAAAGGGTGACCAAGCTTTCTTT

J gene: TRBJ2-5
V gene: TRBV11-2
D gene: TRBD1
clone size: many
CDR3 protein: CASSLRGQNRETQYF
CDR3 DNA: TGTGCCAGCAGCTTAAGGGGGCAAAACCGAGAGACCCAGTACTTC

J gene: TRBJ2-1
V gene: TRBV4-1
D gene: TRBD2
clone size: -
CDR3 protein: CASSLTTSGREYNEQFF
CDR3 DNA: TGCGCCAGCAGCCTCACAACTAGCGGGAGGGAGTACAATGAGCAGTTCTTC

J gene: TRBJ2-7
V gene: TRBV5-5
D gene: -
clone size: -
CDR3 protein: CASSAPYEQHF
CDR3 DNA: TGTGCCAGCAGCGCCCCCTACGAGCAGCACTTC

J gene: TRBJ2-7
V gene: TRBV28
D gene: TRBD1
clone size: -
CDR3 protein: CASNRGRYEQYF
CDR3 DNA: TGTGCCAGCAACAGGGGGCGGTACGAGCAGTACTTC

J gene: TRBJ2-1
V gene: TRBV2
D gene: -
clone size: many
CDR3 protein: CAARGGERNEQFF
CDR3 DNA: TGTGCCGCCCGAGGAGGGGAGCGGAATGAGCAGTTCTTC

J gene: TRBJ2-3
V gene: TRBV7-2
D gene: -
clone size: -
CDR3 protein: CASSSLGSGSNEQYF
CDR3 DNA: TGTGCCAGCAGCTCCCTCGGGTCGGGAAGCAATGAGCAGTATTTT

J gene: TRBJ2-2
V gene: TRBV28
D gene: TRBD1
clone size: many
CDR3 protein: CASSLLPGTGHTGELFF
CDR3 DNA: TGTGCCAGCAGTCTCCTCCCCGGGACAGGCCACACCGGGGAGCTGTTTTTT

J gene: TRBJ2-1
V gene: TRBV20-1
D gene: TRBD2
clone size: many
CDR3 protein: CSARPGLAGSQSEQFF
CDR3 DNA: TGCAGTGCTAGACCGGGACTAGCGGGAAGTCAGAGTGAGCAGTTCTTC

J gene: TRBJ1-6
V gene: TRBV2
D gene: -
clone size: once
CDR3 protein: CARLQGRSYNSPLHF
CDR3 DNA: TGTGCCAGACTACAGGGACGGTCCTATAATTCACCCCTCCACTTT

J gene: TRBJ2-4
V gene: TRBV7-9
D gene: TRBD2
clone size: -
CDR3 protein: CASSSGTSGRGSAQYF
CDR3 DNA: TGTGCCAGCAGTTCCGGGACTAGCGGGAGGGGGAGCGCTCAGTACTTC

J gene: TRBJ1-4
V gene: TRBV9
D gene: TRBD1
clone size: once
CDR3 protein: CASSVGATRTGGLSEKLFF
CDR3 DNA: TGTGCCAGCAGCGTAGGGGCTACTAGGACAGGAGGTCTAAGTGAAAAACTGTTTTTT

J gene: TRBJ2-7
V gene: TRBV29-1
D gene: TRBD2
clone size: -
CDR3 protein: CSSSGRAYEQYF
CDR3 DNA: TGCAGCTCTAGCGGGAGGGCCTACGAGCAGTACTTC

J gene: TRBJ1-3
V gene: TRBV12-3/TRBV12-4
D gene: TRBD1
clone size: -
CDR3 protein: CASSRQGSGNTIYF
CDR3 DNA: TGTGCCAGCAGTCGACAGGGCTCTGGAAACACCATATATTTT

J gene: TRBJ2-7
V gene: TRBV30
D gene: TRBD1
clone size: many
CDR3 protein: CAWSPGTGTYEQYF
CDR3 DNA: TGTGCCTGGAGTCCCGGGACAGGGACTTACGAGCAGTACTTC

J gene: TRBJ2-2
V gene: TRBV25-1
D gene: -
clone size: many
CDR3 protein: CASSDRAAGELFF
CDR3 DNA: TGTGCCAGCAGTGATAGAGCGGCCGGGGAGCTGTTTTTT

J gene: TRBJ2-7
V gene: TRBV5-1
D gene: -
clone size: -
CDR3 protein: CASSVGPGDYEQYF
CDR3 DNA: TGCGCCAGCAGCGTTGGCCCAGGGGACTACGAGCAGTACTTC

J gene: TRBJ2-5
V gene: TRBV5-1
D gene: -
clone size: -
CDR3 protein: CASSWGLFGDTQYF
CDR3 DNA: TGCGCCAGCAGCTGGGGACTTTTTGGGGACACCCAGTACTTC

J gene: TRBJ2-3
V gene: TRBV10-3
D gene: TRBD2
clone size: -
CDR3 protein: CAIRGTSGNTDTQYF
CDR3 DNA: TGTGCCATCAGGGGGACTAGTGGGAACACAGATACGCAGTATTTT

J gene: TRBJ2-5
V gene: TRBV20-1
D gene: -
clone size: once
CDR3 protein: CSALDSADKETQYF
CDR3 DNA: TGCAGTGCTCTGGACAGCGCTGATAAAGAGACCCAGTACTTC

J gene: TRBJ1-5
V gene: TRBV6-5
D gene: -
clone size: many
CDR3 protein: CASRPTGFSNQPQHF
CDR3 DNA: TGTGCCAGCAGGCCCACAGGGTTCAGCAATCAGCCCCAGCATTTT

J gene: TRBJ2-1
V gene: TRBV4-2
D gene: -
clone size: many
CDR3 protein: CASSREGGGYEQFF
CDR3 DNA: TGTGCCAGCAGCCGAGAGGGTGGTGGATATGAGCAGTTCTTC

J gene: TRBJ2-3
V gene: TRBV28
D gene: TRBD1
clone size: many
CDR3 protein: CASSYDRGGQYF
CDR3 DNA: TGTGCCAGCAGCTACGACAGGGGCGGGCAGTATTTT